Sequencing of this TCR beta chain was carried out in a study of metastatic and nonmetastatic thyroid tumors. Background on the study: Patients with malignant and benign thyroid disease provided blood and tumor or nodule tissue, whose repertoires were compared.

In the original workflow: The study's classifier, a distant-metastasis tool for papillary thyroid cancer, was built using CDR3 differences across clinicopathological groups. TCRdb re-analyzed the PCR reads using MiXCR. The V and J calls were determined by TCRdb, not by the authors. The sample lists under 35,000 clones, approximately 19% occurring once. The CDR3 runs to 17 residues. Trimming took off 5 bases at V and 4 bases at J, with 23 bases between the two ends. CDR1 and CDR2 from the germline V gene are MNHEY and SVGAGI. Patients were all untreated before their thyroid surgery. The gene calls are TRBV6-5 and TRBJ1-2; D perhaps matches TRBD1 (5 bases). Specimen: blood. The receptor was derived from a female donor with papillary thyroid cancer or a benign thyroid nodule (not recorded which). Some clones in this sample may be carry-over from other donors' samples. The CDR3, as DNA: TGTGCCAGCAGTCACGAATTTAAAGGGGCTGTTATCTATGGCTACACCTTC. Its protein product is CASSHEFKGAVIYGYTF.